These 5 T cell receptor beta chains were all obtained from the same sample, sequenced in a study of T cells in Graves' hyperthyroidism and ophthalmopathy. Amplified regions were TCR beta CDR3 sequences from RNA transcripts. A first-round RT-PCR of the TCR CDR3 used the HTBI primer set. TCRdb re-derived calls from the multiplex PCR reads in MiXCR, one entry per CDR3 protein. The sample lists roughly 330,000 distinct CDR3 sequences, roughly 15% occurring once. Sequencing input: blood. The receptor set was obtained from a man younger than 40 with Graves' hyperthyroidism.

This clonotype was seen a few times. A read error is likely, as this CDR3 ends without the conserved phenylalanine or tryptophan. The rearrangement uses TRBV7-2 and TRBJ2-7, with D possibly being TRBD2 (6 bases). Between the trimmed V and J ends, which lost 0 bases and 3 bases, there was a span of 6 bases. This CDR3 has 13 residues. Germline V gene lookup returns CDR1 SGHTA and CDR2 FQGNSA. Written as DNA, the CDR3 is TGTGCCAGCAGCTTAGCAGCGGGCTACGAGCAGTACTCC. The encoded protein is CASSLAAGYEQYS.

The CDR3 reads CASSLVPGTGFGGEQYF. The CDR3 DNA is TGTGCCAGCAGCTTGGTTCCCGGGACAGGGTTTGGCGGCGAGCAGTACTTC. The genes are TRBV5-5 and TRBJ2-7; 9 nucleotides agree with TRBD1. CDR1 is SGHKS, CDR2 YYEKEE, per germline (reference sequence). V dropped 0 bases and J dropped 6; count of bases not matched to a gene: 13. The CDR3 is 17 residues long.

The chain recombines TRBV2 with TRBJ2-2, with 7 positions matching TRBD2. The germline CDR1 and CDR2 sequences are SNHLY and FYNNEI. The ends lost 4 bases at V and 1 base at J; junction bases unmatched: 3. The CDR3 spans 15 residues. The CDR3 loop is CASSGVAGNTGELFF. The CDR3, as DNA: TGTGCCAGCAGTGGGGTAGCGGGGAACACCGGGGAGCTGTTTTTT.

This clonotype was counted a few times. J is TRBJ1-2 and V is TRBV24-1, with no clear D. The CDR3 has 11 residues. Germline V gene sequence: CDR1 KGHDR, CDR2 SFDVKD. V was pared by 2 bases and J by 7 bases, with 4 bases between. CDR3 DNA: TGTGCCACCAGTGATTCCATTGGCTACACCTTC. Translating it yields CATSDSIGYTF.

The chain recombines TRBV3-1 with TRBJ1-2; 7 positions agree with TRBD1. The CDR3 is 11 residues long. From germline, CDR1 is LGHDT and CDR2 YNNKEL (reference sequence). With V trimmed by 6 bases and J by 7 bases, 2 bases remained unmatched. The CDR3 DNA is TGTGCCAGCAGAGGGACAGCTGGCTACACCTTC. As protein: CASRGTAGYTF.